A selection of T cell receptor beta chains follows, all from one sample in a study of T cell repertoires in cytomegalovirus infection. TCRdb reprocessed the reads with MiXCR, giving one entry per CDR3 protein. The table lists 900,000 to 950,000 distinct CDR3 sequences, about 33% of them singletons. Antigens of these TCRs are unknown. The input for sequencing was cultured CD8+ T cells from PBMCs, taken from culture after CMV antigen stimulation. These TCRs come from a human donor in good health (CMV status not recorded). Some clones in this sample may be carry-over from other donors' samples. CDR3s include the opening cysteine and the closing phenylalanine or tryptophan. D genes are given only for firm matches. For some rows the clone size is stated as once, few or many, or as a class when expanded; others skip it.

abundance	j_gene	d_gene	v_gene	CDR3nt	CDR3aa
.	TRBJ1-1	.	TRBV12-3/TRBV12-4	TGTGCCAGCATGCTTGAAGGGGGGAACACTGAAGCTTTCTTT	CASMLEGGNTEAFF
many	TRBJ2-7	TRBD1	TRBV7-2	TGTGCCAGCAGAACGCCGGGACAGGGGCACTACGAGCAGTACTTC	CASRTPGQGHYEQYF
few	TRBJ1-4	.	TRBV19	TGTGCCAGTAGTCCGGGGGTTAGGAGTGAAAAACTGTTTTTT	CASSPGVRSEKLFF
.	TRBJ1-2	.	TRBV4-3	TGCGCCAGCAGCCGATTCGAAGGGAGTCCTAACTATGGCTACACCTTC	CASSRFEGSPNYGYTF
few	TRBJ1-2	.	TRBV7-2	TGTGCCAGCAGCTCATCAGGGGCCTATGGCTACACCTTC	CASSSSGAYGYTF
few	TRBJ2-1	.	TRBV6-5	TGTGCCAGCAGTTACGATCCAGCAGCCTACAATGAGCAGTTCTTC	CASSYDPAAYNEQFF
.	TRBJ2-3	.	TRBV7-3	TGTGCCAGCAGCTTAACGGTACAGGTTTTATCGGTCGGAACAGATACGCAGTATTTT	CASSLTVQVLSVGTDTQYF
.	TRBJ2-4	.	TRBV19	TGTGCCAGTAGTCCCACCCGGGAAGGGGCCAAAAACATTCAGTACTTC	CASSPTREGAKNIQYF
.	TRBJ1-5	TRBD1	TRBV27	TGTGCCAGCAGTCCCGTGACAGGGAACGGCCAGCCCCAGCATTTT	CASSPVTGNGQPQHF
.	TRBJ2-2	TRBD2	TRBV7-3	TGTGCCAGCAGCGTATGGGCTAGCGGGGCGAACACCGGGGAGCTGTTTTTT	CASSVWASGANTGELFF
.	TRBJ1-3	.	TRBV28	TGTGCCAGCTTTGAAACAGGGTTCTCTGGAAACACCATATATTTT	CASFETGFSGNTIYF
many	TRBJ1-1	.	TRBV6-1	TGTGCCAGTAGCCCGGGGTTGGGCACTGAAGCTTTCTTT	CASSPGLGTEAFF
few	TRBJ2-1	.	TRBV5-4	TGTGCCAGCAGCCCAGGGGAGGCAGGGGCCTACAATGAGCAGTTCTTC	CASSPGEAGAYNEQFF
once	TRBJ2-1	.	TRBV25-1	TGTGCCAGCAGTGAAATCGGGTCCCTCAGTGAGCAGTTCTTC	CASSEIGSLSEQFF
.	TRBJ1-1	.	TRBV28	TGTGCCTCCTCGGACGGGGTTGAAGCTTTCTTT	CASSDGVEAFF
.	TRBJ2-6	.	TRBV6-5	TGTGCCAGCAGCCCTGCTCCCCTGGGGGCCAACGTCCTGACTTTC	CASSPAPLGANVLTF
many	TRBJ2-7	.	TRBV6-5	TGTGCCAGCAGTATTGGATCTATCTACGAGCAGTACTTC	CASSIGSIYEQYF
many	TRBJ1-2	.	TRBV9	TGTGCCAGCAGCGTAGGGAGGACAGCACAAGGCTACACCTTC	CASSVGRTAQGYTF
few	TRBJ2-7	.	TRBV20-1	TGCAGTGCCAGTCAGGGGGACTACTACGAGCAGTACTTC	CSASQGDYYEQYF
.	TRBJ1-2	.	TRBV24-1	TGTGCCACCAGTGACCGTCTCGGGGAACACTATGGCTACACCTTC	CATSDRLGEHYGYTF
many	TRBJ2-1	.	TRBV7-8	TGTGCCAGCAGCTTCCTCGGGTTAGCCTACAATGAGCAGTTCTTC	CASSFLGLAYNEQFF
.	TRBJ2-4	TRBD2	TRBV2	TGTGCCAGCAGTGTAGGGACTAGCGGGGGACGAGAAAAAAACATTCAGTACTTC	CASSVGTSGGREKNIQYF
.	TRBJ1-4	TRBD1	TRBV19	TGTGCCAGTACCCCGGACAGGGGGCTTGAAAAACTGTTTTTT	CASTPDRGLEKLFF
many	TRBJ1-2	.	TRBV4-1	TGCGCCAGCAGCCAAGATTATCAGAGTCACTATGGCTACACCTTC	CASSQDYQSHYGYTF
few	TRBJ2-3	TRBD2	TRBV6-5	TGTGCCAGCAGTTACACGAGCGGGGGGAGCTCAGATACGCAGTATTTT	CASSYTSGGSSDTQYF
.	TRBJ2-3	.	TRBV24-1	TGTGCCACCAGTGCCCCTCCGAGTGATACGCAGTATTTT	CATSAPPSDTQYF
few	TRBJ1-2	.	TRBV19	TGTGCCAGTAGTATAGGTTCTGGAGACTATGGCTACACCTTC	CASSIGSGDYGYTF
few	TRBJ1-5	.	TRBV7-6	TGTGCCAGCAGCCAAACCGGAGGTTTCAATCAGCCCCAGCATTTT	CASSQTGGFNQPQHF
.	TRBJ1-3	.	TRBV7-4	TGTGTCAGCAGCCCGGATGGAAACACCATATATTTT	CVSSPDGNTIYF
.	TRBJ2-5	TRBD2	TRBV7-8	TGTGCCAGCAGCTTAGGAACTAGCGGGGCGAGGGAGACCCAGTACTTC	CASSLGTSGARETQYF
few	TRBJ2-5	TRBD2	TRBV18	TGTGCCAGCTCGCGCCAACGCGGGGGAATCCAAGAGACCCAGTACTTC	CASSRQRGGIQETQYF
.	TRBJ2-2	.	TRBV24-1	TGTGCCACCAGTGGTTTTCCCTTAACAGGAGTCCAGGGGAACACCGGGGAGCTGTTTTTT	CATSGFPLTGVQGNTGELFF
.	TRBJ1-3	.	TRBV19	TGTGCCAGTAGTACGTACTCTGGAAACACCATATATTTT	CASSTYSGNTIYF
.	TRBJ2-1	.	TRBV11-3	TGTGCCAGCAGCTTAAGGTCAAGCAACAATGAGCAGTTCTTC	CASSLRSSNNEQFF
few	TRBJ1-5	.	TRBV6-5	TGTGCCAGCAGCCCCGGGAGCCCTAGCAATCAGCCCCAGCATTTT	CASSPGSPSNQPQHF
many	TRBJ2-2	TRBD2	TRBV7-2	TGTGCCAGCAGCTTAACCGGGACTACCACCGGGGAGCTGTTTTTT	CASSLTGTTTGELFF